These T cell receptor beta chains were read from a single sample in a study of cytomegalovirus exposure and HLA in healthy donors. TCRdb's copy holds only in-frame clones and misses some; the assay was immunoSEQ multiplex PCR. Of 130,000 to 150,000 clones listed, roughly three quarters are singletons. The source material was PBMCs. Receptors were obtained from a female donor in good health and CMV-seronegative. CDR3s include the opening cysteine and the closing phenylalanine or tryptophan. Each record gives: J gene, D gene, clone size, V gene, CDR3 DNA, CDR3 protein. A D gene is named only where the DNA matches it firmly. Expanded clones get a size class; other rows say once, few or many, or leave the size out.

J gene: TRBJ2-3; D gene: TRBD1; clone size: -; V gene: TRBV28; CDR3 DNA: TGTGCCAGCAGTCGGAGGACAGGGCTAAGCACAGATACGCAGTATTTT; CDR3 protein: CASSRRTGLSTDTQYF
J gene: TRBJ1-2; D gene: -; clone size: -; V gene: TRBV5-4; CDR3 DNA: TGTGCCAGCAGCCCCCCGGCAGGGGTCGGCTATGGCTACCCCTTC; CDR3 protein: CASSPPAGVGYGYPF
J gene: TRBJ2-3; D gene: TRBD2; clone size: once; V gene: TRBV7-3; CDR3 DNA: TGTGCCAGCAGCCCCAGCGGGGACACAGATACGCAGTATTTT; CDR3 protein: CASSPSGDTDTQYF
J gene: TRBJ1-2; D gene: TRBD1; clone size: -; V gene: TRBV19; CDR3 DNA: TGTGCCAGTAGTGTAGGACAGGGTGACGGCTACACCTTC; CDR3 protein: CASSVGQGDGYTF
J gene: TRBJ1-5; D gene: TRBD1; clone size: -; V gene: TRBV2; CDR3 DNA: TGTGCCAGCAGCGCCGACAGGGTTAATCAGCCCCAGCATTTT; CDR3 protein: CASSADRVNQPQHF
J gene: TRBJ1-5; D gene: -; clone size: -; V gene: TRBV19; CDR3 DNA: TGTGCCAGTAGTATTGGAGGGGATCAGCCCCAGCATTTT; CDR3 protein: CASSIGGDQPQHF
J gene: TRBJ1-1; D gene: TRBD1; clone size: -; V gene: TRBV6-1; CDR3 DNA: TGTGCCAGCAGTCTAGGGGACAGTTTAGAAGCTTTCTTT; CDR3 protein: CASSLGDSLEAFF
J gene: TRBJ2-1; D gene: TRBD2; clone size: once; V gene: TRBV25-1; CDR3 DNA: TGTGCCAGCAGTGAAGGGGGGACTAAAGACAATGAGCAGTTCTTC; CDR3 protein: CASSEGGTKDNEQFF
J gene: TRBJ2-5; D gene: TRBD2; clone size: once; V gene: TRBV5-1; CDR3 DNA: TGCGCCAGCAGCCGGGGGACTAGCGGACAAGAGACCCAGTACTTC; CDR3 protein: CASSRGTSGQETQYF
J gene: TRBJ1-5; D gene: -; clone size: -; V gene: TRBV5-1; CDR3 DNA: TGCGCCAGCAGCCTTCGGGGGGGTGGCAATCAGCCCCAGCATTTT; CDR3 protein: CASSLRGGGNQPQHF
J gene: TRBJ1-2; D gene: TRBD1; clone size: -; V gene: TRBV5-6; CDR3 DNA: TGTGCCAGCAGCCGGGGACAGGGGATTTGGGGCTACCCCTTC; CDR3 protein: CASSRGQGIWGYPF
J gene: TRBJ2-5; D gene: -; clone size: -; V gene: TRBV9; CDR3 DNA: TGTGCCAGCAGCGTAAGGCCCGGGGAGACCCAGTACTTC; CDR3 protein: CASSVRPGETQYF
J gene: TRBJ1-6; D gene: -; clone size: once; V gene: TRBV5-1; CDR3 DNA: TGCGCCAGCAGCTTTGCGGCAGATAATTCACCCCTCCACTTT; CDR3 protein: CASSFAADNSPLHF
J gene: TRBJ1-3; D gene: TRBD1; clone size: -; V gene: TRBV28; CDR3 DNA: TGTGCCAGCAGTGCACCGGGACAGCTTATATCTGGAAACACCATATATTTT; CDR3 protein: CASSAPGQLISGNTIYF
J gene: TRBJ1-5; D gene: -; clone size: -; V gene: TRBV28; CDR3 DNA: TGTGCCAGCAGCTCCCTTGGAGTGGGGGCGGTTGCCAATCAGCCCCAGCATTTT; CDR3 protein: CASSSLGVGAVANQPQHF
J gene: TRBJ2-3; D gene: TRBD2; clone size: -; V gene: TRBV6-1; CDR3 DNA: TGTGCCAGCTTTAGCGGGCCTCCGGGGCCAAATACGCAGTATTTT; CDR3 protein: CASFSGPPGPNTQYF
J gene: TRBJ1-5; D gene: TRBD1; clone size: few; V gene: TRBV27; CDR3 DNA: TGTGCCAGCACCCCGACAGGGCCCAGTCAGCCCCAGCATTTT; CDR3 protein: CASTPTGPSQPQHF
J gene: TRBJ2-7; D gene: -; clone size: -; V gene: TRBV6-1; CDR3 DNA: TGTGCCAGCAGTGTGCTGGGGCCCCAGGCAGGGGCAGCTCCCTACGAGCAGTACTTC; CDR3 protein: CASSVLGPQAGAAPYEQYF
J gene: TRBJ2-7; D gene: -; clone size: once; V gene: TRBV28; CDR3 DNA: TGTGCCAGCAGTTTCTCGACCGGGGTTTTGAGCGGCTTC; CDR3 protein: CASSFSTGVLSGF
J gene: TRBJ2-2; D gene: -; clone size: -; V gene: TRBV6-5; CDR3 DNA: TGTGCCAGCAGTTACTCGATAGGGGGGAACACCGGGGAGCTGTTTTTT; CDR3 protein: CASSYSIGGNTGELFF
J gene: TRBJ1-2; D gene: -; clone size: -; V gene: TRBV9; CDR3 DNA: TGTGCCAGCAGCCTAGGGGGGGGATATGGCTACCCCTTC; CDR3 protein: CASSLGGGYGYPF
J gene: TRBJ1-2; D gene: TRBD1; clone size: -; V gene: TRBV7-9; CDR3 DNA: TGTGCCAGCAGCTTTGGGACAGGGGGTGGCTACACCTTC; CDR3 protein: CASSFGTGGGYTF
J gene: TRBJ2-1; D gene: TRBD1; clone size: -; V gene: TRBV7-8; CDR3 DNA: TGTGCCAGCAGCCTCCGGGACAGGAACAATGAGCAGTTCTTC; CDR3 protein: CASSLRDRNNEQFF
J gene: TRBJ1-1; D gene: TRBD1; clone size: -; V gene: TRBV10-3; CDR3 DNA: TGTGCCATCAGTGAAAAGGGACAGGCGAACACTGAAGCTTTCTTT; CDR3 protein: CAISEKGQANTEAFF
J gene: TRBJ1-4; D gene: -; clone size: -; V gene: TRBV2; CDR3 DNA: TGTGCCAGCAGTGAATTTGCACAAGAAAAACTGTTTTTT; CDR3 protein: CASSEFAQEKLFF
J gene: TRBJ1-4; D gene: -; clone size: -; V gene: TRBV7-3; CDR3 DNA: TGTGCCAGCAGCTTAGCGGGGGGTAGGAACGAAAAACTGTTTTTT; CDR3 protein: CASSLAGGRNEKLFF
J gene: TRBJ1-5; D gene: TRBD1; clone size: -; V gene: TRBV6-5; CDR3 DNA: TGTGCCAGCAGCTTACAGGGGGCCAGCAATCAGCCCCAGCATTTT; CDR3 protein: CASSLQGASNQPQHF
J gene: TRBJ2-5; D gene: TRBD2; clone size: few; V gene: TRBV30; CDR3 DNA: TGTGCCTGGGTAGCGGGGAGGGAGACCCAGTACTTC; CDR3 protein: CAWVAGRETQYF
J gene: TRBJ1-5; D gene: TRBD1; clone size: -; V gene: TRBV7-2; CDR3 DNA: TGTGCCAGCAGCTTAGTTGGACAGGGACAGCCCCAGCATTTT; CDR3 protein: CASSLVGQGQPQHF
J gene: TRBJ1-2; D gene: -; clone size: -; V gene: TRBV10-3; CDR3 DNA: TGTGCCATCAGTGAGAGCAGCGACGGCTACACCTTC; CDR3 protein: CAISESSDGYTF
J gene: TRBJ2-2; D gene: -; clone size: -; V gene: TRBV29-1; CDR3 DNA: TGCAGCGGCACAGGGATGTCCGGGGAGCTGTTTTTT; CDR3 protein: CSGTGMSGELFF
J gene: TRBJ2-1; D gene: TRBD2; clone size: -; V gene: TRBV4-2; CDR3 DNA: TGTGCCAGCAGCCAAGATCACGCTAGCGGGATATCAAGTGAGCAGTTCTTC; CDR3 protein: CASSQDHASGISSEQFF
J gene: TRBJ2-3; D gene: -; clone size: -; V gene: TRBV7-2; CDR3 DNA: TGTGCCAGCACCCCAGGGCAAGATACGCAGTATTTT; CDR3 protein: CASTPGQDTQYF
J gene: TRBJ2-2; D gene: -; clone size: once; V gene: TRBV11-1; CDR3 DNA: TGTGCCAGCAGTAAGGACAGTTTCACCGGGGAGCTGTTTTTT; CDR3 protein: CASSKDSFTGELFF
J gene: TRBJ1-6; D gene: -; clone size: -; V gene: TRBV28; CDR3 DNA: TGTGCCAGCAGTTTATCGGCAGGGCGGAATAATTCACCCCTCCACTTT; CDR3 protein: CASSLSAGRNNSPLHF
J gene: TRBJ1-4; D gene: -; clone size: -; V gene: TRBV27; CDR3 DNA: TGTGCCAGCAGATTGAGCCGCAACCGGGGTGAAAAACTGTTTTTT; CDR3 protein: CASRLSRNRGEKLFF
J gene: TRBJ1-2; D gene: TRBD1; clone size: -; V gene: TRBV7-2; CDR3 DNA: TGTGCCAGCAGCTTAGCGCCGGGACAGAACTATGGCTACACCTTC; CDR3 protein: CASSLAPGQNYGYTF
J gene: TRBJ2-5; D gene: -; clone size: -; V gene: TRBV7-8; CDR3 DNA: TGTGCCAGCAGCTTAGCACAGAGTGAGACCCAGTACTTC; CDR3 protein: CASSLAQSETQYF
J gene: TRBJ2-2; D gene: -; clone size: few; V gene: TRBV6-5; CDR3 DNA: TGTGCCAGCAGCCCACAGGGGGGGGGCACCGGGGAGCTGTTTTTT; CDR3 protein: CASSPQGGGTGELFF
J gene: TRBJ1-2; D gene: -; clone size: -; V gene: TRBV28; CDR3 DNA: TGTGCCAGCAGTTTAGAAATCGGACAGCTTTATGACACCTTC; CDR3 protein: CASSLEIGQLYDTF
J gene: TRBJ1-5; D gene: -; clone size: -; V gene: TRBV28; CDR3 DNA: TGTGCCAGCAGTTTATTGGAGTTCAGGGTCAATCAGCCCCAGCATTTT; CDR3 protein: CASSLLEFRVNQPQHF
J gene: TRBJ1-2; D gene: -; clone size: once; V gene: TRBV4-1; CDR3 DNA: TGCGCCAGCAGCCAAGAGAAGGCAGGTTTTAGTGGCTACACCTTC; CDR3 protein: CASSQEKAGFSGYTF
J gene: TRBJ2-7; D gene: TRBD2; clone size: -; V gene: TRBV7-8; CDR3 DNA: TGTGCCAGCAGCCGCGCAATCGGGGGGAGCGCCTACGAGCAGTACTTC; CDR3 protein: CASSRAIGGSAYEQYF
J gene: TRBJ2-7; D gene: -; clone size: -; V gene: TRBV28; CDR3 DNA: TGTGCCAGCAGCCTTATAGGGACTTTCCCCTACGAGCAGTACTTC; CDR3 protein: CASSLIGTFPYEQYF
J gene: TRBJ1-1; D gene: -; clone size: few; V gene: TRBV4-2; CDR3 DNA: TGTGCCAGCATTGGGGGCGCTGAAGCTTTCTTT; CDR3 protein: CASIGGAEAFF
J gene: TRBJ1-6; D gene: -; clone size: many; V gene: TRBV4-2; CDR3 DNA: TGTGCCAGCAGCCAAGAAACGGAACAGGTTAGACTTAATTCACCCCTCCACTTT; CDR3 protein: CASSQETEQVRLNSPLHF